The clone carrying this T cell receptor (beta chain) was observed a few times. Its target is unknown. This sample is drawn from a study of T-cell memory formation after mild COVID-19. TCRdb ran MiXCR on the 5' RACE reads and lists one entry per CDR3 protein. Of 200,000 or so distinct CDR3 sequences detected, approximately 20% appear once; the ten largest clones hold roughly 2.6%. The junction had 4 bases not matched to a gene; V was cut back by 5 bases and J by 3 bases. CDR3 length equals 13 residues. Germline V gives CDR1 SEHNR, CDR2 FQNEAQ (reference sequence). Broader study findings: Clones that contracted from day 15 to 85 were balanced CD4/CD8, while later expanders leaned CD4+.

This TCR derives from an adult woman who had mild COVID-19 (a few samples of this study predate the infection). Cell type and time point are not known. This sequence joins TRBV7-9 and TRBJ2-7; TRBD1 aligns across 7 bases. Material: PBMCs or a T cell subset sorted from them (not recorded which). Written as DNA, the CDR3 is TGTGCCAGCAGCCTGGGACAGATCTACGAGCAGTACTTC. Protein product: CASSLGQIYEQYF.